These T cell receptor beta chains were read from a single sample in a study of immune heterogeneity within non-small cell lung tumors. A single record per CDR3 protein comes from TCRdb applying MiXCR to the multiplex PCR reads. Among over 10,000 distinct CDR3 sequences listed, about 25% were seen once. The sample taken for sequencing was lung tumor tissue. The receptors originated from a man in his fifties with non-small cell lung cancer. CDR3s include the opening cysteine and the closing phenylalanine or tryptophan. Fields, in order: D gene, V gene, clone size, J gene, CDR3 protein, CDR3 DNA. D genes are given only for firm matches. Size is omitted from some rows. Given values are once, few, many or a class for expanded clones.

.,TRBV6-1,many,TRBJ2-3,CASRVSMGWTDTQYF,TGTGCCAGCAGGGTTTCTATGGGGTGGACAGATACGCAGTATTTT
.,TRBV10-2,few,TRBJ1-4,CASTGHLNGKLFF,TGTGCCAGCACCGGACACCTTAATGGAAAACTGTTTTTT
.,TRBV4-2,many,TRBJ1-6,CASSKETNSPLHF,TGTGCCAGCAGCAAAGAGACAAATTCACCCCTCCACTTT
TRBD1,TRBV3-1,many,TRBJ1-5,CASRQGFSSNQPQHF,TGTGCCAGCCGACAGGGGTTCTCTAGCAATCAGCCCCAGCATTTT
TRBD1,TRBV15,.,TRBJ2-6,CTTSRQGNSGANVLTF,TGTACAACCAGCAGACAGGGGAACTCTGGGGCCAACGTCCTGACTTTC
.,TRBV11-3,once,TRBJ2-7,CASSSPQGGPLYDQYF,TGTGCCAGCAGCTCCCCCCAGGGGGGTCCCCTCTACGACCAGTACTTC
.,TRBV7-9,.,TRBJ2-2,CASSSDGPGQAGELFF,TGTGCCAGCAGCTCCGACGGGCCAGGGCAGGCCGGGGAGCTGTTTTTT
TRBD2,TRBV20-1,many,TRBJ2-1,CSAPGLAGGRSYNEQFF,TGCAGTGCTCCCGGACTAGCGGGAGGTAGGTCCTACAATGAGCAGTTCTTC
TRBD1,TRBV6-1,many,TRBJ2-1,CASRPVTGKIMNEQFF,TGTGCCAGCAGGCCCGTGACAGGGAAGATTATGAATGAGCAGTTCTTC
TRBD2,TRBV28,many,TRBJ2-7,CASTRPGLVSHEQYF,TGTGCCAGCACGCGTCCGGGACTAGTTTCCCACGAGCAGTACTTC
TRBD1,TRBV6-2/TRBV6-3,medium-sized,TRBJ2-7,CASSPTGPHEQYF,TGTGCCAGCAGCCCGACAGGGCCCCACGAGCAGTACTTC